Reported below is one T cell receptor beta chain. Germline V gene data show CDR1 as SNHLY and CDR2 as FYNNEI. The CDR3 length is 15 residues. Deletions cut 7 bases from V and 0 bases from J, with 13 bases between. This sample was included in a study of blood T cell repertoires in COVID-19. Study at large: Nucleic acid was either cDNA or gDNA, and it came from T cells, B-cell-depleted T cells, or PBMCs.

Data came from immunoSEQ multiplex PCR; TCRdb stores just in-frame clones and leaves some out. This table has approximately 190,000 clones, around 84% appearing once. The clonotype originates from a human donor in a cohort sampled during active COVID-19. The sequenced material came from peripheral blood. The rearrangement links TRBV2 to TRBJ1-5; possible D gene TRBD1, 5 bases. This CDR3 is CASTRQTYSNQPQHF. CDR3 DNA sequence: TGTGCCAGCACAAGACAGACCTATAGCAATCAGCCCCAGCATTTT.